Below, one T cell receptor beta chain is given with its context. Its antigen is not known. This sample is drawn from a study of blood T cells in healthy people across ages. Whole-study results and caveats: Lack of knowledge of donor CMV status possibly confounded expanded clonotype changes.

The CDR3 sequence is 15 residues long. V was pared by 7 bases and J by 3 bases, with 17 bases between. CDR1 and CDR2 (germline): SGHTA, FQGNSA. A second roughly 6 to 12 cycle PCR used barcoded and J-beta primers. Per-sample output comprised a minimum of 3 million paired-end reads containing CDR3. TCRdb reanalysed the 5' RACE reads using MiXCR and keeps one entry per CDR3 protein. The data contain approximately 2,000,000 distinct CDR3 sequences, about two fifths of them singletons. Material: blood. The TCR sequence derives from a human donor in good health. J is TRBJ2-3 and V is TRBV7-2, with D maybe TRBD1 (5 bases). The CDR3 is CASIPRGHLTDTQYF. The CDR3 coding sequence is TGTGCCAGCATCCCCCGAGGACACTTGACAGATACGCAGTATTTT.